What follows are 30 T cell receptor beta chains derived from one specimen sequenced in a study of human T cells and chemical hapten exposure. Documented time point: patch test 2, 6 weeks after DPC sensitization. As for treatment: therapeutic diphenylcyclopropenone sensitization with weekly scalp DPC. Each CDR3 protein is one row after TCRdb ran MiXCR on the RACE reads. The sample consists of some 96,000 distinct CDR3 sequences, approximately 9.3% of them appearing once. Material: whole blood, obtained in connection with sensitization to the hapten diphenylcyclopropenone (DPC). The receptors derive from a woman in her thirties or forties with alopecia areata. Some clones in this sample may be carry-over from other donors' samples.

This clonotype has ten or more counts. This chain connects TRBV3-2 to TRBJ2-4. TRBV3-2 is termed a pseudogene. This CDR3 has 15 residues. The CDR3 is CASSQDTKAKNIQYF. The CDR3 DNA is TGTGCCAGCAGCCAAGATACTAAAGCCAAAAACATTCAGTACTTC.

At least ten counts were recorded for this clonotype. The germline gene is not matched at one end of the junction; a read error may be the cause. The rearrangement joins TRBV3-1 to TRBJ2-7, with 10 bases matching TRBD2. CDR3 length: 14 amino acids. Germline-derived CDR1 and CDR2 are LGHDT and YNNKEL (reference sequence). CDR3 sequence reads: CASSQQTRTGTSVF. DNA of the CDR3: TGTGCCAGCAGCCAACAAACCCGAACCGGGACTAGCGTATTC.

DNA for the CDR3: TGTGCCAGCAGCAAAGGACAGGGGGGGCAAGAGACCCAGTACTTC. Its protein product is CASSKGQGGQETQYF. The rearrangement links TRBV7-2 to TRBJ2-5; 10 bases map to TRBD1. V dropped 5 bases and J dropped 2; count of bases not matched to a gene: 5. The germline gives CDR1 SGHTA, CDR2 FQGNSA. The CDR3 is 15 amino acids.

The sample holds a few counts of this clonotype. V is TRBV27 and J is TRBJ2-4, with a weak D call TRBD1 (5 bases). The CDR3 has 15 amino acids. The germline V gene has CDR1 MNHEY and CDR2 SMNVEV (reference sequence). V was cut by 4 bases and J by 0 bases, with 10 bases left in between. CDR3 protein: CASSYGALAKNIQYF. The CDR3 nucleotides are TGTGCCAGCAGTTATGGGGCTTTAGCCAAAAACATTCAGTACTTC.

In regard to this clonotype: This may arise from a read error, as a much more abundant clone is one base away. The rearrangement joins TRBV7-6 to TRBJ2-7, with 14 bases identical to TRBD2. The CDR3 totals 17 residues. Per germline, CDR1 SGHVS and CDR2 FNYEAQ. V shed 2 bases and J 2 bases; nucleotides not matched to a gene: 5. The CDR3 DNA sequence: TGTGCCAGCAGCTTAATCAGACTAGCGGGAGGGACCTACGAGCAGTACTTC. This gives the protein CASSLIRLAGGTYEQYF.

This clonotype was seen a few times. This chain links TRBV20-1 with TRBJ2-1; 10 positions match TRBD2. CDR1 is DFQATT and CDR2 is SNEGSKA in the germline V gene (reference sequence). The CDR3 is 10 amino acids. V trimming: 5 bases; J trimming: 16 bases; junction bases outside the gene matches: 5. CDR3 nucleotide sequence: TGCAGTGCTCCGCTAGCGGGAGTATTCTTC. Residues: CSAPLAGVFF.

This clonotype showed up many times. This sequence joins TRBV7-9 and TRBJ2-6, with TRBD1 identical over 9 bases. CDR3 length: 19 residues. The trim removed 5 bases at V and 0 bases at J, leaving 11 bases unmatched. In germline, CDR1 is SEHNR, CDR2 FQNEAQ (reference sequence). CDR3 DNA sequence: TGTGCCAGCAGCCCGACCATGGGACAGGGTGTCTCTGGGGCCAACGTCCTGACTTTC. This gives the protein CASSPTMGQGVSGANVLTF.

The chain uses TRBV3-1 and TRBJ2-5; 7 positions agree with TRBD1. Trimming removed 3 bases from V and 1 base from J; junction bases left unmatched: 5. Germline-derived CDR1 and CDR2 are LGHDT and YNNKEL (reference sequence). The CDR3 spans 15 residues. This CDR3 is CASSQTYRGQETQYF. CDR3 nucleotide sequence: TGTGCCAGCAGCCAGACCTACAGGGGCCAAGAGACCCAGTACTTC.

This clonotype was seen ten or more times. The chain links TRBV7-2 to TRBJ1-3; D is possibly TRBD1 (5 bases). The CDR3 is 17 residues long. CDR1 SGHTA and CDR2 FQGNSA come from the germline V gene. Trimming cost V 1 base and J 0 bases, with 13 bases left between them. CDR3 region: CASSLVAGTFSGNTIYF. The CDR3 nucleotides are TGTGCCAGCAGCTTAGTCGCGGGGACCTTCTCTGGAAACACCATATATTTT.

This clonotype was seen only a few times. The chain links TRBV10-3 to TRBJ2-7; 10 nucleotides align to TRBD1. Germline CDR1 and CDR2: ENHRY and SYGVKD. J was trimmed by 5 bases and V by 11 bases; bases with no gene match: 6. The CDR3 length is 12 residues. The CDR3 sequence: CADWDRGDEQYF. The CDR3, as DNA: TGTGCCGACTGGGACAGGGGTGACGAGCAGTACTTC.

A few counts support this clonotype. The chain uses TRBV5-1 and TRBJ1-1; the D gene is possibly TRBD1 (6 bases). The CDR3 runs to 15 residues. The V end was cut by 4 bases, the J end by 6 bases, with 19 bases between. Looked up from germline, CDR1 is SGHRS and CDR2 is YFSETQ. The DNA for the CDR3 is TGCGCCAGCAGCAACGGCGGGTTGGACAGCTCTGAAGCTTTCTTT. Translation: CASSNGGLDSSEAFF.

This clonotype turned up a few times. This rearrangement joins TRBV4-2 to TRBJ2-2, with TRBD2 matching over 9 bases. Germline V gives CDR1 LGHNA, CDR2 YNFKEQ. This CDR3 region has 16 residues. V lost 0 bases, J lost 7 bases, and 6 bases stayed unmatched. The chain's CDR3 is CASSQDRGLANGELFF. The CDR3 DNA sequence: TGTGCCAGCAGCCAAGATCGGGGACTAGCCAACGGGGAGCTGTTTTTT.

This clonotype occurred many times. The rearrangement uses TRBV28 and TRBJ2-7; D gene ambiguous. Trimming removed 3 bases from V and 2 bases from J, with 8 bases in between. The CDR3 runs 13 residues. Germline loops: CDR1 MDHEN, CDR2 SYDVKM. The CDR3 loop is CASSFDGPYEQYF. The DNA of the CDR3 is TGTGCCAGCAGTTTTGATGGACCCTACGAGCAGTACTTC.

This clonotype was counted a few times. This rearrangement joins TRBV20-1 to TRBJ1-5; D remains unclear. Germline V lookup: CDR1 DFQATT, CDR2 SNEGSKA (reference sequence). The CDR3 spans 12 residues. Deletions cut 1 base from V and 4 bases from J, with 5 bases between. The CDR3 region is CSARAYNQPQHF. CDR3 nucleotide sequence: TGCAGTGCTAGAGCATATAATCAGCCCCAGCATTTT.

V is TRBV6-2 or TRBV6-3 and J is TRBJ1-6; D is unresolved. CDR3 length: 14 residues. V lost 2 bases and J lost 7, with 9 bases in between. Germline CDR1 MNHEY, CDR2 SVGEGT. CDR3 region: CASSYDMDNSPLHF. In nucleotides, the CDR3 is TGTGCCAGCAGTTACGATATGGACAATTCACCCCTCCACTTT.

This clonotype came up many times. CDR3 region: CSARVTGRRYEQYF. The CDR3 DNA reads TGCAGTGCTAGAGTCACCGGCCGGCGCTACGAGCAGTACTTC. The chain uses TRBV20-1 and TRBJ2-7, with D hard to call. Trimming removed 1 base from V and 3 bases from J, with 13 bases in between. Germline values: CDR1 DFQATT, CDR2 SNEGSKA (reference sequence). CDR3 length: 14 residues.

This clonotype was counted many times. This chain joins TRBV5-4 and TRBJ1-4; the D gene is possibly TRBD1 (5 bases). With 0 bases removed from V and 3 bases from J, the gap between germline ends came to 12 bases. This CDR3 has 16 amino acids. The V gene's germline CDR1 is SGHNT and CDR2 YYREEE (reference sequence). CDR3 nucleotides: TGTGCCAGCAGCTTGGGCGGGGGTACTCCTAATGAAAAACTGTTTTTT. The encoded protein is CASSLGGGTPNEKLFF. Looking up the rest from reference TRBV5-4 and TRBJ1-4 gives the full variable domain: ETGVTQSPTHLIKTRGQQVTLRCSSQSGHNTVSWYQQALGQGPQFIFQYYREEENGRGNFPPRFSGLQFPNYSSELNVNALELDDSALYLCASSLGGGTPNEKLFFGSGTQLSVL.

This clonotype came up many times. The chain uses TRBV28 and TRBJ2-3; tentative D call: TRBD1 (6 bases). CDR3 size: 15 residues. Germline V gives CDR1 MDHEN, CDR2 SYDVKM. V was pared by 3 bases and J by 0 bases, with 10 bases between. The CDR3 spells CASSFERGSTDTQYF. The CDR3 DNA follows: TGTGCCAGCAGTTTTGAAAGGGGGAGCACAGATACGCAGTATTTT.

This clonotype was picked up many times. The V gene is TRBV2, the J gene TRBJ2-5; TRBD2 is a possible D gene (6 bases). CDR1 and CDR2 from the germline V gene are SNHLY and FYNNEI. This CDR3 is 15 amino acids long. Trimming stripped 0 bases from V and 3 bases from J, with 11 bases between. CDR3 residues: CASSEAGTAKETQYF. Here the CDR3 DNA reads TGTGCCAGCAGTGAAGCCGGGACTGCTAAAGAGACCCAGTACTTC.

This clonotype was detected ten times or more. V is TRBV6-6 and J is TRBJ1-4; D unresolved. V shed 2 bases and J shed 8 bases, with 9 bases lying between them. The CDR3 has 13 residues. The germline gives CDR1 MNHNY, CDR2 SVGAGI (reference sequence). For the CDR3, the DNA is TGTGCCAGCAGTTACGATTTCGGAGAAAAACTGTTTTTT. Translated: CASSYDFGEKLFF.

This clonotype came up a few times. The CDR3 nucleotides read TGTGCCAGCAGCTTTTCTAGCGGTGGGGCCAACGTCCTGACTTTC. Its protein is CASSFSSGGANVLTF. The genes are TRBV7-3 and TRBJ2-6; 7 bases map to TRBD2. V was clipped by 3 bases and J by 3 bases; unmatched bases: 2. This CDR3 comprises 15 residues. Germline CDR1 is SGHTA and CDR2 is FQGTGA.

This chain connects TRBV30 to TRBJ2-2; possible D gene TRBD1, 6 bases. This CDR3 has 14 amino acids. Germline lookup yields CDR1 GTSNPN and CDR2 SVGIG (reference sequence). V dropped 6 bases and J dropped 1 base, with 12 bases sitting between them. CDR3 amino acids: CACSQGVNTGELFF. CDR3 DNA: TGTGCCTGCTCACAGGGCGTGAACACCGGGGAGCTGTTTTTT.

This clonotype was seen a few times. This chain uses TRBV15 with TRBJ2-1; D gene uncertain. Trimming removed 0 bases at V and 0 bases at J, with 6 bases between. Germline V gene sequence: CDR1 LNHNV, CDR2 YYDKDF (reference sequence). The CDR3 contains 15 residues. This CDR3 is CATSRDGGSYNEQFF. CDR3 sequence (DNA): TGTGCCACCAGCAGAGACGGTGGCTCCTACAATGAGCAGTTCTTC.

The chain joins TRBV20-1 to TRBJ2-2; the match to TRBD2 covers 9 bases. The germline CDR1 and CDR2 sequences are DFQATT and SNEGSKA (reference sequence). This CDR3 spans 19 amino acids. Trimming removed 4 bases from V and 4 bases from J; junction bases left unmatched: 19. CDR3 in DNA: TGCAGTGCTAAAGATTCCCTTAAGGGTACTAGCGGGTTCACCGGGGAGCTGTTTTTT. The encoded protein is CSAKDSLKGTSGFTGELFF.

Concerning this clonotype itself: A much larger clonotype is one base distant, so this may be a read error. The V call is TRBV6-5, the J call TRBJ2-5; D remains unclear. Trimming left V 6 bases short and J 5 bases short, with 19 bases between. Germline CDR1 is MNHEY and CDR2 is SVGAGI. This CDR3 spans 15 amino acids. CDR3 sequence reads: CASSPPGSGLETQYF. In DNA, the CDR3 is TGTGCCAGCAGCCCCCCCGGGTCAGGCTTGGAGACCCAGTACTTC.

This clonotype was found many times. The chain joins TRBV3-1 to TRBJ1-2; weak D call: TRBD1 (6 bases). Germline CDR1 and CDR2: LGHDT and YNNKEL (reference sequence). V lost 0 bases, J lost 5 bases, and 13 bases lay in between. The CDR3 runs 15 residues. The CDR3 coding sequence is TGTGCCAGCAGCCAAGAAGGCAGGGGTCCTTATGGCTACACCTTC. Residues: CASSQEGRGPYGYTF.

This clonotype was observed at least ten times. A junction boundary mismatches the germline segment, possibly from a read error. J is TRBJ2-2 and V is TRBV29-1; 7 bases align to TRBD1. The length of the CDR3 is 12 residues. Per germline, CDR1 SQVTM and CDR2 ANQGSEA. The CDR3 region is CSVEGTAGELFF. The CDR3 DNA reads TGCAGCGTCGAAGGGACAGCCGGGGAGCTGTTTTTT.

This clonotype was observed many times. The chain couples TRBV27 to TRBJ1-1, with 8 nucleotides matching TRBD1. This CDR3 region has 14 residues. Germline trimming cut 4 bases from V and 3 bases from J; bases unmatched to any gene: 4. Germline V gene lookup returns CDR1 MNHEY and CDR2 SMNVEV (reference sequence). The CDR3 DNA reads TGTGCCAGCAGTTCTGGACAGGGCCACACTGAAGCTTTCTTT. Translation gives CASSSGQGHTEAFF.

The chain links TRBV11-3 to TRBJ2-1, with 10 bases that match TRBD2. V trimming: 5 bases; J trimming: 4 bases; junction bases outside the gene matches: 5. The CDR3 length is 15 residues. Germline V CDR1 and CDR2: SGHNT, YENEEA. Here the CDR3 DNA reads TGTGCCAGCAGCCTAAATAGCGGGAGGTACAATGAGCAGTTCTTC. It specifies CASSLNSGRYNEQFF. The full variable domain, with the rest looked up from reference TRBV11-3 and TRBJ2-1, is EAGVVQSPRYKIIEKKQPVAFWCNPISGHNTLYWYLQNLGQGPELLIRYENEEAVDDSQLPKDRFSAERLKGVDSTLKIQPAELGDSAVYLCASSLNSGRYNEQFFGPGTRLTVL.

This CDR3 reads CASSFQTLNTEAFF. CDR3 bases: TGTGCCAGCAGCTTCCAAACCCTAAACACTGAAGCTTTCTTT. The chain combines TRBV5-5 with TRBJ1-1; D gene uncertain. With 2 bases removed from V and 2 bases from J, the gap between germline ends came to 10 bases. From germline, CDR1 is SGHKS and CDR2 YYEKEE (reference sequence). The CDR3 runs 14 residues.